The present T cell receptor (beta chain) was sequenced within a study of graft-versus-host responses after intestinal transplantation. On the study more broadly: Multivisceral, liver-intestinal, or isolated intestinal grafts were transplanted into recipients.

The CDR3 runs to 13 residues. Germline CDR1 reads SSHAT; CDR2 reads FNYEAQ (reference sequence). TCRdb's table, derived via immunoSEQ multiplex PCR, lists solely in-frame clones and lacks some. The sample contains about 8,100 clones, 55% to 75% of which appear only once. With regard to this clone: Germline is not matched at one junction end, which may reflect a read error.

Intraepithelial plus lamina propria lymphocytes were released by processing graft tissue. The rearrangement joins TRBV7-7 to TRBJ2-1; 8 nucleotides align to TRBD1. This TCR was recovered from a human patient who received an intestinal transplant, so some T cells may come from the graft donor. The sequencing used ileum tissue, collected roughly 450 days after transplant. CDR3: CASSWDRNNEQFF. Written as DNA, the CDR3 is TGTGCTAGCAGTTGGGACAGGAACAATGAGCAGTTCTTC. Filled out from reference TRBV7-7 and TRBJ2-1, the complete variable domain reads GAGVSQSPRYKVTKRGQDVTLRCDPISSHATLYWYQQALGQGPEFLTYFNYEAQPDKSGLPSDRFSAERPEGSISTLTIQRTEQRDSAMYRCASSWDRNNEQFFGPGTRLTVL.